This T cell receptor beta chain was found in a study of cytomegalovirus exposure and HLA in healthy donors. About the study: Genotyping of 430 or so donors showed that 80% to 85% belonged to the Caucasian-associated ancestry cluster. General study findings and limits: HLA alleles showed associations with 15,000 to 20,000 TCR beta sequences in a later analysis, at a 0.05 false discovery rate.

Note on this clone: Its antigen is unknown.

13 Jbeta primers and 60 Vbeta primers were used for the PCR. TCRdb's table, derived via immunoSEQ multiplex PCR, lists solely in-frame clones and lacks some. The sample consists of some 170,000 clones, 70% to 90% of them appearing once. CDR1 is KGHSH, CDR2 LQKENI, per germline. The CDR3 sequence is 11 residues long. The V end lost 6 bases, the J end lost 3 bases, and 5 bases lay between the germline ends. The V and J genes are TRBV18 and TRBJ1-2; D uncertain. The sequenced sample consisted of PBMCs. The receptor comes from a woman in her twenties or thirties in good health and CMV-seronegative. The CDR3 DNA is TGTGCCAGCTCGTCGGACTATGGCTACACCTTC. It translates to CASSSDYGYTF.